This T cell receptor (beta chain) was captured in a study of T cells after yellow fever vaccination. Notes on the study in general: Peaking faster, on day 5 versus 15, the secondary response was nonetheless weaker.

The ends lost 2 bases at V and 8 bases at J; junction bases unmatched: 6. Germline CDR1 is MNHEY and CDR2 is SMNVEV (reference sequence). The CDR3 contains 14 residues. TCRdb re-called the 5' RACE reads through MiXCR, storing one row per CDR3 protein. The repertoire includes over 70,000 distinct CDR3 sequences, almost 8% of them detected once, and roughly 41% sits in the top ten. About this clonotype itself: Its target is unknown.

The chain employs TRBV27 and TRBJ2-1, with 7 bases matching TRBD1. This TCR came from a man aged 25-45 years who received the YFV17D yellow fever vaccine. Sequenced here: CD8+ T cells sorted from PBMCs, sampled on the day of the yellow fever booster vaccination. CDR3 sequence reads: CASSLTTGPDEQFF. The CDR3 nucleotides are TGTGCCAGCAGTTTAACGACAGGGCCCGATGAGCAGTTCTTC.